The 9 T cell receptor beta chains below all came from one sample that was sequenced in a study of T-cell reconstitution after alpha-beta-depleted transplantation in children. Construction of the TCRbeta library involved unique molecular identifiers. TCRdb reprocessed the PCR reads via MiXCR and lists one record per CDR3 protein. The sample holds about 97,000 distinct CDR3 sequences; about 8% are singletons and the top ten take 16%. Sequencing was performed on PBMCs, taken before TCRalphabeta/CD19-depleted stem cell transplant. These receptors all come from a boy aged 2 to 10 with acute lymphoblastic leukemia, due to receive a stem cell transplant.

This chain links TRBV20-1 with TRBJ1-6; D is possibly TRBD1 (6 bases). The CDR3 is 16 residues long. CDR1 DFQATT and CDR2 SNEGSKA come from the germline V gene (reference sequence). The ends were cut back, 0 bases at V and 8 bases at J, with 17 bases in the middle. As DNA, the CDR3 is TGCAGTGCTAGAGACCCCGGTAACAGGGCTCATTCACCCCTCCACTTT. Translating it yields CSARDPGNRAHSPLHF.

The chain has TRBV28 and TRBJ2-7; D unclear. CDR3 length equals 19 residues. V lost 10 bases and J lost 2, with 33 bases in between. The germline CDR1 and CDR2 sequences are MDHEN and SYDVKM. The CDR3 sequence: CATSAVKSSSTGSPYEQYF. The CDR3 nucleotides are TGTGCCACTTCCGCTGTCAAGTCCAGTTCTACGGGCTCTCCCTACGAGCAGTACTTC. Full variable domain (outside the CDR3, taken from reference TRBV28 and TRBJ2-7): DVKVTQSSRYLVKRTGEKVFLECVQDMDHENMFWYRQDPGLGLRLIYFSYDVKMKEKGDIPEGYSVSREKKERFSLILESASTNQTSMYLCATSAVKSSSTGSPYEQYFGPGTRLTVT.

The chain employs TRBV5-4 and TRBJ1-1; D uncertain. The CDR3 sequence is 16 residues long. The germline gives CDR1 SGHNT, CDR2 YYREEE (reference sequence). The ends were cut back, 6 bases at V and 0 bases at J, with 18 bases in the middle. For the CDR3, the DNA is TGTGCCAGCATGCCACACGGCGGCCCCATGAACACTGAAGCTTTCTTT. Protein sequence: CASMPHGGPMNTEAFF.

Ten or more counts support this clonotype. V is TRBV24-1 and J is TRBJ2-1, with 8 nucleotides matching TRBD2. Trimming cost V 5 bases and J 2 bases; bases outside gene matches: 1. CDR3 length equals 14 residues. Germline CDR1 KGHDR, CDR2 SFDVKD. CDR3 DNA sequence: TGTGCCACCAGTGGACTAGCGCCCTACAATGAGCAGTTCTTC. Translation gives CATSGLAPYNEQFF.

The chain's CDR3 is CSARDLEGIQETQYF. DNA of the CDR3: TGCAGTGCTAGAGATCTCGAGGGGATCCAAGAGACCCAGTACTTC. The chain recombines TRBV20-1 with TRBJ2-5; D tentatively fits TRBD1 or TRBD2 (5 bases each). There are 15 residues in the CDR3. V was shortened by 0 bases and J by 1 base, with 12 bases between the two germline ends. Germline CDR1 is DFQATT and CDR2 is SNEGSKA (reference sequence).

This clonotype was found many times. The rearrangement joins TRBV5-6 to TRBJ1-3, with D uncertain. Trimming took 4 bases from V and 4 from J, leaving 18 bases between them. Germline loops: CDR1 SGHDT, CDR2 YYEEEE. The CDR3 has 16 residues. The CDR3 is CASSPIHQPGGNTIYF. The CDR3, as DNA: TGTGCCAGCAGCCCCATACACCAGCCGGGAGGAAACACCATATATTTT.

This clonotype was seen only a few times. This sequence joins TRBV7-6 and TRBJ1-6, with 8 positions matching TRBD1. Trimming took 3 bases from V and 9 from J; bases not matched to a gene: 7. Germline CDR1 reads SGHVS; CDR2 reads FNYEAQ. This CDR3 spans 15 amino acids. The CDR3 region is CASSFGTGVGSPLHF. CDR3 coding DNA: TGTGCCAGCAGCTTCGGGACAGGAGTAGGTTCACCCCTCCACTTT. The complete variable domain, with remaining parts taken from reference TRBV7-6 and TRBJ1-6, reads GAGVSQSPRYKVTKRGQDVALRCDPISGHVSLYWYRQALGQGPEFLTYFNYEAQQDKSGLPNDRFSAERPEGSISTLTIQRTEQRDSAMYRCASSFGTGVGSPLHFGNGTRLTVT.

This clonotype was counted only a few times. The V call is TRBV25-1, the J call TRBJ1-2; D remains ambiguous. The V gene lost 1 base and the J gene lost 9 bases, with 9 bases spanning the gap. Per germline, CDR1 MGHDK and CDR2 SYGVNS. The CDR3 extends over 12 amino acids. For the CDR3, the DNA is TGTGCCAGCAGTGAATCGCTTGGCCGCTACACCTTC. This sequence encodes CASSESLGRYTF.

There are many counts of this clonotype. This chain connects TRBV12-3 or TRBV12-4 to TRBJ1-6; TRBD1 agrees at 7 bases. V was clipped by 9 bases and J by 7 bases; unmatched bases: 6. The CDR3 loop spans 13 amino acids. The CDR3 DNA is TGTGCCAGTGACAGGGCGCCAAATTCACCCCTCCACTTT. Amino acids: CASDRAPNSPLHF.